These T cell receptor beta chains were read from a single sample in a study of PD-1 blockade in mismatch repair-deficient tumors. Method: immunoSEQ multiplex PCR; TCRdb's copy keeps in-frame clones and lacks some. This sample yields 50,000 to 75,000 clones, of which 70% to 90% are seen a single time; about 15% belongs to the top ten. Here the sequenced sample was peripheral blood, taken 52 weeks after starting pembrolizumab. The origin of the receptors is an adult with mismatch repair-deficient cancer. The CDR3 runs from the conserved cysteine through the conserved F or W. Each record gives: V gene, clone size, J gene, D gene, CDR3 protein, CDR3 DNA. The D gene is left open where the match is weak. Clone size is stated in some rows and not others, as once, few, many or a class when expanded.

v_gene: TRBV27
abundance: -
j_gene: TRBJ2-1
d_gene: -
CDR3aa: CASSLANEQFF
CDR3nt: TGTGCCAGCAGTTTAGCGAATGAGCAGTTCTTC

v_gene: TRBV6-6
abundance: once
j_gene: TRBJ2-3
d_gene: TRBD1
CDR3aa: CASRGQGAPRTDTQYF
CDR3nt: TGTGCCAGCAGGGGACAGGGGGCCCCACGCACAGATACGCAGTATTTT

v_gene: TRBV9
abundance: -
j_gene: TRBJ1-5
d_gene: TRBD1
CDR3aa: CASAQGVGSNQPQHF
CDR3nt: TGTGCCAGCGCCCAGGGGGTTGGAAGCAATCAGCCCCAGCATTTT

v_gene: TRBV2
abundance: -
j_gene: TRBJ2-7
d_gene: TRBD2
CDR3aa: CASSEVPGLAGGPIHEQYF
CDR3nt: TGTGCCAGCAGTGAAGTCCCGGGACTAGCGGGAGGGCCCATCCACGAGCAGTACTTC

v_gene: TRBV5-4
abundance: -
j_gene: TRBJ1-4
d_gene: -
CDR3aa: CASSLQGQKLFF
CDR3nt: TGTGCCAGCAGCTTGCAGGGTCAAAAACTGTTTTTT

v_gene: TRBV20-1
abundance: once
j_gene: TRBJ1-2
d_gene: -
CDR3aa: CSANYYGYTF
CDR3nt: TGCAGTGCCAATTACTATGGCTACACCTTC

v_gene: TRBV5-6
abundance: -
j_gene: TRBJ1-3
d_gene: -
CDR3aa: CASSLNWFGGGVNTIYF
CDR3nt: TGTGCCAGCAGCTTGAATTGGTTCGGGGGAGGTGTAAACACCATATATTTT

v_gene: TRBV5-4
abundance: -
j_gene: TRBJ2-5
d_gene: -
CDR3aa: CASSLSAGMGETQYF
CDR3nt: TGTGCCAGCAGCTTGTCCGCGGGAATGGGGGAGACCCAGTACTTC

v_gene: TRBV7-9
abundance: -
j_gene: TRBJ2-7
d_gene: -
CDR3aa: CASSLQSSYEQYF
CDR3nt: TGTGCCAGCAGCTTACAGAGCTCCTACGAGCAGTACTTC

v_gene: TRBV19
abundance: -
j_gene: TRBJ1-4
d_gene: -
CDR3aa: CASSGGRANEKLFF
CDR3nt: TGTGCCAGTAGCGGAGGGAGGGCTAATGAAAAACTGTTTTTT

v_gene: TRBV5-1
abundance: -
j_gene: TRBJ2-1
d_gene: -
CDR3aa: CASSLSPTYIEQFF
CDR3nt: TGCGCCAGCAGCTTGTCTCCTACTTACATTGAGCAGTTCTTC

v_gene: TRBV11-2
abundance: -
j_gene: TRBJ2-7
d_gene: -
CDR3aa: CASSLAGRFNEQYF
CDR3nt: TGTGCCAGCAGCTTAGCAGGGAGGTTCAACGAGCAGTACTTC

v_gene: TRBV7-9
abundance: few
j_gene: TRBJ2-7
d_gene: -
CDR3aa: CASSLRFPYEQYF
CDR3nt: TGTGCCAGCAGCCTCAGGTTCCCCTACGAGCAGTACTTC

v_gene: TRBV7-9
abundance: few
j_gene: TRBJ2-3
d_gene: TRBD1
CDR3aa: CASSLGERGHADTQYF
CDR3nt: TGTGCCAGCAGCTTAGGCGAAAGGGGGCATGCAGATACGCAGTATTTT

v_gene: TRBV4-3
abundance: -
j_gene: TRBJ2-7
d_gene: TRBD2
CDR3aa: CASSQDSGRAYEQYF
CDR3nt: TGCGCCAGCAGCCAAGACAGCGGGAGGGCCTACGAGCAGTACTTC

v_gene: TRBV11-2
abundance: -
j_gene: TRBJ2-7
d_gene: -
CDR3aa: CASSLEAGPFEQYF
CDR3nt: TGTGCCAGCAGCTTAGAGGCGGGACCGTTTGAGCAGTACTTC

v_gene: TRBV27
abundance: few
j_gene: TRBJ2-1
d_gene: -
CDR3aa: CASSSPWGRNEQFF
CDR3nt: TGTGCCAGCAGTTCCCCATGGGGGCGTAATGAGCAGTTCTTC

v_gene: TRBV5-1
abundance: -
j_gene: TRBJ2-1
d_gene: -
CDR3aa: CASSPVGGHNEQFF
CDR3nt: TGCGCCAGCAGCCCCGTCGGAGGGCACAATGAGCAGTTCTTC

v_gene: TRBV11-1
abundance: -
j_gene: TRBJ2-7
d_gene: -
CDR3aa: CASSLGRTRTYEQYF
CDR3nt: TGTGCCAGCAGCTTAGGCCGGACCCGAACCTACGAGCAGTACTTC

v_gene: TRBV4-2
abundance: -
j_gene: TRBJ2-7
d_gene: -
CDR3aa: CASSQMGTMNEQYF
CDR3nt: TGTGCCAGCAGCCAAATGGGGACAATGAACGAGCAGTACTTC

v_gene: TRBV7-2
abundance: -
j_gene: TRBJ2-3
d_gene: -
CDR3aa: CASSRTGLSTDTQYF
CDR3nt: TGTGCCAGCAGCCGCACAGGGTTAAGCACAGATACGCAGTATTTT

v_gene: TRBV4-3
abundance: -
j_gene: TRBJ2-7
d_gene: -
CDR3aa: CASSPRGSYEQYF
CDR3nt: TGCGCCAGCAGCCCGAGAGGGAGCTACGAGCAGTACTTC

v_gene: TRBV7-8
abundance: -
j_gene: TRBJ2-2
d_gene: -
CDR3aa: CASSLGGAGELFF
CDR3nt: TGTGCCAGCAGCTTAGGGGGGGCCGGGGAGCTGTTTTTT

v_gene: TRBV4-1
abundance: once
j_gene: TRBJ2-3
d_gene: -
CDR3aa: CASSQVGEGAITDTQYF
CDR3nt: TGCGCCAGCAGCCAAGTTGGGGAGGGGGCCATCACAGATACGCAGTATTTT

v_gene: TRBV2
abundance: -
j_gene: TRBJ1-4
d_gene: -
CDR3aa: CASGSVQLFF
CDR3nt: TGTGCCAGCGGGTCGGTACAACTGTTTTTT

v_gene: TRBV16
abundance: -
j_gene: TRBJ2-7
d_gene: -
CDR3aa: CASSQVGVGYEQYF
CDR3nt: TGTGCCAGCAGCCAAGTAGGAGTCGGCTACGAGCAGTACTTC

v_gene: TRBV10-3
abundance: -
j_gene: TRBJ1-1
d_gene: -
CDR3aa: CAISDPEAGRFF
CDR3nt: TGTGCCATCAGTGACCCGGAGGCAGGACGCTTCTTT

v_gene: TRBV11-3
abundance: -
j_gene: TRBJ2-7
d_gene: -
CDR3aa: CASSLAPRTDYEQYF
CDR3nt: TGTGCCAGCAGCTTAGCCCCAAGGACGGACTACGAGCAGTACTTC

v_gene: TRBV30
abundance: -
j_gene: TRBJ2-7
d_gene: -
CDR3aa: CAWSAMSYEQYF
CDR3nt: TGTGCCTGGAGTGCAATGTCCTACGAGCAGTACTTC

v_gene: TRBV4-3
abundance: -
j_gene: TRBJ2-1
d_gene: -
CDR3aa: CASSQELSVDPNEQFF
CDR3nt: TGCGCCAGCAGCCAAGAGTTGTCAGTAGATCCCAATGAGCAGTTCTTC

v_gene: TRBV28
abundance: -
j_gene: TRBJ2-1
d_gene: -
CDR3aa: CATLRGSSYNEQFF
CDR3nt: TGTGCCACCCTCCGGGGTAGCTCCTACAATGAGCAGTTCTTC

v_gene: TRBV27
abundance: -
j_gene: TRBJ2-7
d_gene: TRBD1
CDR3aa: CASSSDGTGIWEQYF
CDR3nt: TGTGCCAGCAGTTCCGACGGGACAGGGATTTGGGAGCAGTACTTC

v_gene: TRBV5-1
abundance: -
j_gene: TRBJ1-1
d_gene: -
CDR3aa: CASSFAPGVSGEAFF
CDR3nt: TGCGCCAGCAGCTTCGCCCCCGGGGTATCAGGTGAAGCTTTCTTT

v_gene: TRBV9
abundance: -
j_gene: TRBJ2-7
d_gene: -
CDR3aa: CASSVGEGNYEQYF
CDR3nt: TGTGCCAGCAGCGTAGGTGAGGGAAACTACGAGCAGTACTTC

v_gene: TRBV4-3
abundance: -
j_gene: TRBJ2-7
d_gene: TRBD2
CDR3aa: CASSQATSGIYEQYF
CDR3nt: TGCGCCAGCAGCCAGGCAACTAGCGGGATATACGAGCAGTACTTC

v_gene: TRBV19
abundance: few
j_gene: TRBJ1-1
d_gene: TRBD1
CDR3aa: CASSMGTGNTEAFF
CDR3nt: TGTGCCAGTAGTATGGGGACAGGGAACACTGAAGCTTTCTTT

v_gene: TRBV7-4
abundance: once
j_gene: TRBJ2-2
d_gene: TRBD1
CDR3aa: CASSRYRGLYTGELFF
CDR3nt: TGTGCCAGCAGCCGATACAGGGGGCTGTACACCGGGGAGCTGTTTTTT

v_gene: TRBV30
abundance: few
j_gene: TRBJ2-7
d_gene: -
CDR3aa: CAWSEDSYEQYF
CDR3nt: TGTGCCTGGAGCGAGGACTCCTACGAGCAGTACTTC

v_gene: TRBV5-6
abundance: -
j_gene: TRBJ2-7
d_gene: -
CDR3aa: CASSFFSGSSYEQYF
CDR3nt: TGTGCCAGCAGCTTTTTTAGCGGAAGCTCCTACGAGCAGTACTTC

v_gene: TRBV11-2
abundance: -
j_gene: TRBJ2-3
d_gene: TRBD1
CDR3aa: CASSTRTGGTDTQYF
CDR3nt: TGTGCCAGCAGCACCCGGACAGGGGGCACAGATACGCAGTATTTT

v_gene: TRBV7-8
abundance: -
j_gene: TRBJ2-7
d_gene: -
CDR3aa: CASSLGAGPAYEQYF
CDR3nt: TGTGCCAGCAGCTTAGGAGCGGGCCCAGCCTACGAGCAGTACTTC

v_gene: TRBV28
abundance: -
j_gene: TRBJ1-2
d_gene: -
CDR3aa: CASSPFTGLGENYGYTF
CDR3nt: TGTGCCAGCAGTCCCTTTACAGGGCTGGGGGAAAACTATGGCTACACCTTC

v_gene: TRBV28
abundance: once
j_gene: TRBJ2-3
d_gene: -
CDR3aa: CASSLLGGRTDTQYF
CDR3nt: TGTGCCAGCAGTTTACTCGGGGGGCGCACAGATACGCAGTATTTT

v_gene: TRBV28
abundance: -
j_gene: TRBJ2-7
d_gene: TRBD2
CDR3aa: CASSLLDRLALRSYEQYF
CDR3nt: TGTGCCAGCAGTTTATTAGACCGACTAGCGCTCAGGTCCTACGAGCAGTACTTC

v_gene: TRBV7-9
abundance: -
j_gene: TRBJ2-1
d_gene: TRBD2
CDR3aa: CASSLAASGSRGNEQFF
CDR3nt: TGTGCCAGCAGCTTAGCGGCTAGCGGGAGTCGAGGCAATGAGCAGTTCTTC

v_gene: TRBV6-5
abundance: -
j_gene: TRBJ2-3
d_gene: TRBD1
CDR3aa: CASSYDGTGVTDTQYF
CDR3nt: TGTGCCAGCAGTTACGACGGGACAGGGGTTACAGATACGCAGTATTTT

v_gene: TRBV28
abundance: few
j_gene: TRBJ1-4
d_gene: -
CDR3aa: CASSLSQGSTNEKLFF
CDR3nt: TGTGCCAGCAGTTTATCCCAGGGTTCAACTAATGAAAAACTGTTTTTT

v_gene: TRBV30
abundance: -
j_gene: TRBJ2-2
d_gene: TRBD1
CDR3aa: CAWSYPPSRGLSGELFF
CDR3nt: TGTGCCTGGAGCTATCCCCCTTCAAGGGGGCTGAGCGGGGAGCTGTTTTTT

v_gene: TRBV19
abundance: -
j_gene: TRBJ2-1
d_gene: TRBD2
CDR3aa: CASSREGFYNEQFF
CDR3nt: TGTGCCAGTTCAAGGGAGGGTTTCTACAATGAGCAGTTCTTC

v_gene: TRBV5-4
abundance: -
j_gene: TRBJ2-7
d_gene: TRBD2
CDR3aa: CASSSGGPLNEQYF
CDR3nt: TGTGCCAGCAGCTCGGGAGGCCCTCTGAACGAGCAGTACTTC

v_gene: TRBV6-5
abundance: -
j_gene: TRBJ1-5
d_gene: -
CDR3aa: CASTLREGSNQPQHF
CDR3nt: TGTGCCAGCACCCTTCGCGAGGGTAGCAATCAGCCCCAGCATTTT

v_gene: TRBV5-6
abundance: -
j_gene: TRBJ2-3
d_gene: TRBD2
CDR3aa: CASSWGTSGSTDTQYF
CDR3nt: TGTGCCAGCAGCTGGGGGACTAGCGGGAGCACAGATACGCAGTATTTT

v_gene: TRBV7-9
abundance: -
j_gene: TRBJ2-4
d_gene: -
CDR3aa: CASSLGGNPAKNIQYF
CDR3nt: TGTGCCAGCAGCTTAGGGGGAAACCCAGCCAAAAACATTCAGTACTTC

v_gene: TRBV6-1
abundance: -
j_gene: TRBJ2-7
d_gene: -
CDR3aa: CASVSGTGSSYEQYF
CDR3nt: TGTGCCAGCGTATCCGGGACCGGGAGCTCCTACGAGCAGTACTTC

v_gene: TRBV5-1
abundance: -
j_gene: TRBJ2-1
d_gene: -
CDR3aa: CASSGGLGGSDEQFF
CDR3nt: TGCGCCAGCAGCGGAGGGTTAGGGGGTTCCGATGAGCAGTTCTTC

v_gene: TRBV7-9
abundance: -
j_gene: TRBJ1-1
d_gene: -
CDR3aa: CASSLPGPEAFF
CDR3nt: TGTGCCAGCAGCTTACCAGGGCCTGAAGCTTTCTTT

v_gene: TRBV30
abundance: -
j_gene: TRBJ2-1
d_gene: TRBD1
CDR3aa: CAWRTGTGEQFF
CDR3nt: TGTGCCTGGCGGACAGGGACCGGTGAGCAGTTCTTC

v_gene: TRBV7-2
abundance: -
j_gene: TRBJ2-1
d_gene: -
CDR3aa: CASSLADSGVGEQFF
CDR3nt: TGTGCCAGCAGCTTAGCAGACTCAGGGGTTGGTGAGCAGTTCTTC

v_gene: TRBV11-1
abundance: -
j_gene: TRBJ2-7
d_gene: -
CDR3aa: CASSPGALNYEQYF
CDR3nt: TGTGCCAGCAGCCCGGGGGCGTTGAACTACGAGCAGTACTTC